A single sample is the source of the 25 T cell receptor beta chains below, sequenced in a study of blood T cell repertoires in COVID-19. Repertoires were generated with immunoSEQ multiplex PCR, while TCRdb's copy carries only in-frame clones and drops some. This sample carries about 220,000 clones, 75% to 90% of them seen once, and the ten largest clones take about 3.3%. The sequenced sample was PBMCs or T cells enriched from blood (not recorded which). The receptors come from a woman aged 18-29 years in a cohort exposed to, infected with or recovered from COVID-19 (not recorded which).

This chain joins TRBV7-6 and TRBJ2-1, with D perhaps TRBD1 (5 bases). This CDR3 has 19 amino acids. From germline, CDR1 is SGHVS and CDR2 FNYEAQ. V shed 2 bases and J shed 0 bases, with 20 bases lying between them. The CDR3 is CASSLPRVSAVSSYNEQFF. The CDR3 DNA follows: TGTGCCAGCAGCTTACCCAGGGTGTCGGCGGTTAGCTCCTACAATGAGCAGTTCTTC.

The chain links TRBV2 to TRBJ1-5; 7 bases fit TRBD1. V dropped 5 bases and J dropped 7; count of bases not matched to a gene: 8. CDR3 size: 14 residues. CDR1 and CDR2 from the germline V gene are SNHLY and FYNNEI. The CDR3 loop reads CASSSTGTEQPQHF. DNA for the CDR3: TGTGCCAGCAGTTCGACAGGGACCGAGCAGCCCCAGCATTTT.

The gene calls are TRBV2 and TRBJ1-1, with TRBD1 matching over 7 bases. Trimming removed 9 bases from V and 4 bases from J; junction bases left unmatched: 11. Germline CDR1 is SNHLY and CDR2 is FYNNEI. This CDR3 spans 14 amino acids. The CDR3 DNA reads TGTGCCAGTACTGACCAGACAGGGATCACTGAAGCTTTCTTT. It specifies CASTDQTGITEAFF.

A note on this clone: One end of the junction is discordant with germline, which a read error may explain. The chain couples TRBV3-1 (or the pseudogene TRBV3-2) to TRBJ1-6; D is ambiguous. The CDR3 contains 16 residues. CDR1 is LGHDT, CDR2 YNNKEL, per germline (reference sequence). CDR3 protein: CASSQAAGKRDSPLHF. In nucleotides, the CDR3 is TGTGCCAGCAGCCAAGCGGCGGGGAAAAGGGATTCGCCCCTCCACTTT.

The chain links TRBV28 to TRBJ2-5; 7 bases line up with TRBD2. V was pared by 8 bases and J by 2 bases, with 5 bases of the junction left unmatched. The V gene's germline CDR1 is MDHEN and CDR2 SYDVKM. The CDR3 covers 13 residues. DNA of the CDR3: TGTGCCAGCCAATGGGGGGGGCAAGAGACCCAGTACTTC. Its protein product is CASQWGGQETQYF.

This clone was found once. The chain couples TRBV12-5 to TRBJ2-5; 9 bases align to TRBD1. Germline V gene sequence: CDR1 LGHNT, CDR2 FRNRAP. This CDR3 is 14 amino acids long. With V trimmed by 4 bases and J by 9 bases, 9 bases remained unmatched. DNA for the CDR3: TGTGCTAGTGGTTCCGGACAGGGGCGGAAGTCCCAGTACTTC. It yields the protein CASGSGQGRKSQYF.

J is TRBJ2-1 and V is TRBV14; TRBD1 aligns across 7 bases. This CDR3 region has 15 residues. CDR1 is SGHDN, CDR2 FVKESK, per germline. Trimming cost V 2 bases and J 4 bases; bases outside gene matches: 5. CDR3 sequence (DNA): TGTGCCAGCAGCCAACTTGGACAGGTTTACAATGAGCAGTTCTTC. Amino acid sequence: CASSQLGQVYNEQFF.

The chain employs TRBV3-1 (or the pseudogene TRBV3-2) and TRBJ2-1, with 7 bases matching TRBD1. V shed 0 bases, J shed 9 bases, and the junction held 8 bases outside the gene matches. CDR3 length equals 15 residues. Germline V gene lookup returns CDR1 LGHDT and CDR2 YNNKEL (reference sequence). CDR3 sequence: CASSQDLTGDGEQFF. CDR3 nucleotides: TGTGCCAGCAGCCAAGACCTTACAGGGGATGGTGAGCAGTTCTTC.

The V gene is TRBV11-2, the J gene TRBJ2-5, with a possible D match to TRBD1 (6 bases). Germline V lookup: CDR1 SGHAT, CDR2 FQNNGV. V lost 5 bases and J lost 4, with 11 bases in between. The CDR3 covers 13 residues. This CDR3 is CASSHRVGETQYF. In DNA, the CDR3 is TGTGCCAGCAGCCACAGGGTAGGAGAGACCCAGTACTTC. Full variable domain (remainder filled in from reference TRBV11-2 and TRBJ2-5): EAGVAQSPRYKIIEKRQSVAFWCNPISGHATLYWYQQILGQGPKLLIQFQNNGVVDDSQLPKDRFSAERLKGVDSTLKIQPAKLEDSAVYLCASSHRVGETQYFGPGTRLLVL.

V is TRBV19 and J is TRBJ1-2; no definite D call. Between the trimmed V and J ends, which lost 3 bases and 7 bases, there was a span of 12 bases. The CDR3 consists of 13 residues. Germline loops: CDR1 LNHDA, CDR2 SQIVND (reference sequence). CDR3 DNA sequence: TGTGCCAGTAGTATCCCCCCTAACCCTGGCTACACCTTC. The encoded protein is CASSIPPNPGYTF.

The chain recombines TRBV15 with TRBJ1-1, with TRBD1 identical over 7 bases. V gave up 3 bases and J gave up 6 bases; unmatched junction bases: 7. The CDR3 runs 14 residues. Looked up from germline, CDR1 is LNHNV and CDR2 is YYDKDF (reference sequence). CDR3 residues: CATSRETGLAEAFF. In DNA, the CDR3 is TGTGCCACCAGCAGGGAGACAGGGTTGGCTGAAGCTTTCTTT.

This rearrangement joins TRBV5-5 to TRBJ2-7; D is perhaps TRBD2 (6 bases). Germline CDR1 reads SGHKS; CDR2 reads YYEKEE (reference sequence). This CDR3 is 15 amino acids long. V lost 10 bases, J lost 2 bases, and 22 bases lay in between. The CDR3 coding sequence is TGTGCCTCCACGGTGGAGGGTTTAATTGCCTACGAGCAGTACTTC. This gives the protein CASTVEGLIAYEQYF. Combining the CDR3 with reference TRBV5-5 and TRBJ2-7 gives the whole variable domain DAGVTQSPTHLIKTRGQQVTLRCSPISGHKSVSWYQQVLGQGPQFIFQYYEKEERGRGNFPDRFSARQFPNYSSELNVNALLLGDSALYLCASTVEGLIAYEQYFGPGTRLTVT.

The chain links TRBV21-1 to TRBJ1-1; TRBD1 is the table's D call, not checked against the DNA. TRBV21-1 counts as a pseudogene. This CDR3 contains 16 residues. CDR3 nucleotides: TGTGCCAGCAGCAAAGGGCAGAAGTTAAAGAACACTGAAGCTTTCTTT. Translating it yields CASSKGQKLKNTEAFF.

This clone was observed once. The chain combines TRBV19 with TRBJ2-7; D might be TRBD1 (7 bases). From germline, CDR1 is LNHDA and CDR2 SQIVND (reference sequence). The CDR3 sequence is 14 residues long. V shed 6 bases and J shed 6 bases, with 18 bases lying between them. The chain's CDR3 is CASRGDREVGEQYF. Here the CDR3 DNA reads TGTGCCAGTAGAGGTGACAGGGAGGTTGGCGAGCAGTACTTC.

The rearrangement joins TRBV25-1 to TRBJ2-3; 7 nucleotides agree with TRBD2. V lost 5 bases, J lost 6 bases, and 8 bases stayed unmatched. The CDR3 totals 14 residues. Germline V gene lookup returns CDR1 MGHDK and CDR2 SYGVNS. The CDR3 DNA reads as TGTGCCAGCAGTTGGGCGGGAGTAGAGGATACGCAGTATTTT. Translating gives CASSWAGVEDTQYF.

This chain uses TRBV24-1 with TRBJ2-3; TRBD2 matches 9 bases. This CDR3 has 16 residues. Germline CDR1 is KGHDR and CDR2 is SFDVKD. J gave up 0 bases and V 4 bases, and 4 bases lay outside the gene matches. The CDR3, as DNA: TGTGCCACCAGTGAGGTGACTAGCGGTAGCACAGATACGCAGTATTTT. The encoded protein is CATSEVTSGSTDTQYF.

This chain uses TRBV2 with TRBJ1-5, with no clear D. Germline CDR1 and CDR2: SNHLY and FYNNEI. Trimming removed 4 bases from V and 1 base from J, with 8 bases in between. The CDR3 totals 14 residues. The CDR3 loop is CASSGAGSNQPQHF. The CDR3 coding sequence is TGTGCCAGCAGTGGCGCAGGAAGCAATCAGCCCCAGCATTTT.

The chain joins TRBV6-4 to TRBJ2-5; perhaps TRBD2 as D (6 bases). V lost 2 bases and J 8 bases, leaving 9 bases between the germline ends. The length of the CDR3 is 12 residues. CDR1 is MRHNA and CDR2 is SNTAGT in the germline V gene. CDR3 sequence reads: CASSDRRGTQYF. In DNA, the CDR3 is TGTGCCAGCAGTGACAGGAGGGGAACCCAGTACTTC.

The chain joins TRBV7-8 to TRBJ1-2, with 7 bases that match TRBD1. V was clipped by 5 bases and J by 1 base; unmatched bases: 10. CDR3 length: 16 amino acids. Germline CDR1 SGHVS, CDR2 FQNEAQ. The CDR3 protein is CASSPLSGQHNYGYTF. The CDR3 DNA sequence: TGTGCCAGCAGCCCGTTATCGGGACAGCATAACTATGGCTACACCTTC.

The chain has TRBV2 and TRBJ1-2; tentatively, D is TRBD1 (5 bases). CDR1 SNHLY and CDR2 FYNNEI come from the germline V gene. Between the trimmed V and J ends, which lost 7 bases and 3 bases, there was a span of 12 bases. The CDR3 is 13 residues long. CDR3 sequence (DNA): TGTGCCAGCACCCCGGGACTTGACTATGGCTACACCTTC. Encoded protein: CASTPGLDYGYTF. Looking up the rest from reference TRBV2 and TRBJ1-2 gives the full variable domain: EPEVTQTPSHQVTQMGQEVILRCVPISNHLYFYWYRQILGQKVEFLVSFYNNEISEKSEIFDDQFSVERPDGSNFTLKIRSTKLEDSAMYFCASTPGLDYGYTFGSGTRLTVV.

CDR3 region: CASSWGTGNSPLHF. CDR3 sequence (DNA): TGTGCCAGCAGCTGGGGGACAGGGAATTCACCCCTCCACTTT. This chain joins TRBV5-4 and TRBJ1-6, with 9 bases aligning to TRBD1. This CDR3 contains 14 residues. Trimming at V came to 3 bases and at J to 7 bases, leaving 2 bases not matched to a gene. Germline CDR1 reads SGHNT; CDR2 reads YYREEE (reference sequence).

The CDR3 DNA follows: TGTGCCAGCGGGCAAATCTCCTGGGAGCAGTACTTC. The encoded protein is CASGQISWEQYF. The chain combines TRBV28 with TRBJ2-7; D call uncertain. The CDR3 has 12 residues. The V gene's germline CDR1 is MDHEN and CDR2 SYDVKM. Trimming cost V 8 bases and J 7 bases, with 15 bases left between them.

The V and J genes are TRBV7-9 and TRBJ2-1, with 10 nucleotides matching TRBD2. Germline values: CDR1 SEHNR, CDR2 FQNEAQ (reference sequence). V was pared by 5 bases and J by 3 bases, with 7 bases of the junction left unmatched. This CDR3 has 16 amino acids. The CDR3 nucleotides read TGTGCCAGCAGCACTAGGACTAGCGGACTCTACAATGAGCAGTTCTTC. Residues: CASSTRTSGLYNEQFF.

The chain combines TRBV7-9 with TRBJ1-3; 9 bases are a match to TRBD1. The germline V gene encodes CDR1 SEHNR and CDR2 FQNEAQ (reference sequence). V trimming: 3 bases; J trimming: 1 base; junction bases outside the gene matches: 10. There are 18 residues in the CDR3. The CDR3 DNA follows: TGTGCCAGCAGCTTCAAGGCCACAGGGGGCGAATCTGGAAACACCATATATTTT. Encoded protein: CASSFKATGGESGNTIYF.

The chain recombines TRBV5-4 with TRBJ1-5; D call uncertain. The V end lost 2 bases, the J end lost 7 bases, and 13 bases lay between the germline ends. CDR3 length equals 14 residues. Germline V gene lookup returns CDR1 SGHNT and CDR2 YYREEE (reference sequence). The DNA of the CDR3 is TGTGCCAGCAGCTTAAACGGGGTGGGACAGCCCCAGCATTTT. It is translated as CASSLNGVGQPQHF.